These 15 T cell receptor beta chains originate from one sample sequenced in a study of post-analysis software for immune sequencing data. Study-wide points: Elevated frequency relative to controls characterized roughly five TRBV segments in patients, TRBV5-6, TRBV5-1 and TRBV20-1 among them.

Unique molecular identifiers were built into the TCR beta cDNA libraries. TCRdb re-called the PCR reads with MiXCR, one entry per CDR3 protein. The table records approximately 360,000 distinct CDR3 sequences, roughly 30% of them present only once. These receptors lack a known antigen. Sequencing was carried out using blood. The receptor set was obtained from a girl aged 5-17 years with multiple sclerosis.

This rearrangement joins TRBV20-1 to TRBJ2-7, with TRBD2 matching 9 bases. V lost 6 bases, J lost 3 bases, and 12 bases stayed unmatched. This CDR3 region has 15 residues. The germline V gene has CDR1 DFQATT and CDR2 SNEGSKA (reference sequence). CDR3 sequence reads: CSALGVLAGDYEQYF. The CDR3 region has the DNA TGCAGTGCACTAGGAGTGTTAGCGGGGGACTACGAGCAGTACTTC.

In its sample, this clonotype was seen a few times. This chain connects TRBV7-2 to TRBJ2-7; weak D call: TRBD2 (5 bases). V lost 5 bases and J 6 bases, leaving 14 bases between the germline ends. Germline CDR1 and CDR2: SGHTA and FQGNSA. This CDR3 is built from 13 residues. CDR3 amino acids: CASSTTQGGEQYF. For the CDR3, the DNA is TGTGCCAGCAGCACAACTCAAGGAGGCGAGCAGTACTTC.

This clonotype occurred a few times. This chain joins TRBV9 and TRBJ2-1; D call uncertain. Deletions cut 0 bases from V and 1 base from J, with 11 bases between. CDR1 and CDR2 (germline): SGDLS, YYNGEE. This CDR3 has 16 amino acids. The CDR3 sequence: CASSVDGGLSYNEQFF. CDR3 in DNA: TGTGCCAGCAGCGTAGATGGTGGCCTTTCCTACAATGAGCAGTTCTTC.

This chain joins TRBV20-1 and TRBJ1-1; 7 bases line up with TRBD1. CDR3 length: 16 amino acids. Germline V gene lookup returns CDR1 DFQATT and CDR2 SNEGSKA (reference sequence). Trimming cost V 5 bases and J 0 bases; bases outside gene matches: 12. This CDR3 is CSAQPTPTGLNTEAFF. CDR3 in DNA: TGCAGTGCTCAACCAACCCCGACAGGGTTGAACACTGAAGCTTTCTTT.

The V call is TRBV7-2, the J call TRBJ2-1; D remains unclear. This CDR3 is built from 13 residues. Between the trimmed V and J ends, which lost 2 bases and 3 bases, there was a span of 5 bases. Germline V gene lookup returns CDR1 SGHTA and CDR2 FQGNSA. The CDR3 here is CASSLQYYNEQFF. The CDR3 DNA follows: TGTGCCAGCAGCTTACAGTACTACAATGAGCAGTTCTTC.

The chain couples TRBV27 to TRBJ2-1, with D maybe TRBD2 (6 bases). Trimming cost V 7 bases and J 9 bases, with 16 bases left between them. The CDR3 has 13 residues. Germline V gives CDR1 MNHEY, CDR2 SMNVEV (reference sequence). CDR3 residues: CASTFSPGGEQFF. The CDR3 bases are TGTGCCAGCACTTTTTCACCCGGGGGTGAGCAGTTCTTC.

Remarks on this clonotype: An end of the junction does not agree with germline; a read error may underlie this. The CDR3 nucleotides read TGTGTCAGCAGTTACGGGACTAGCGGGGGGTACGAGCAGTACTTC. As protein: CVSSYGTSGGYEQYF. The rearrangement joins TRBV6-5 to TRBJ2-7, with 15 bases matching TRBD2. Germline CDR1 is MNHEY and CDR2 is SVGAGI. There are 15 residues in the CDR3.

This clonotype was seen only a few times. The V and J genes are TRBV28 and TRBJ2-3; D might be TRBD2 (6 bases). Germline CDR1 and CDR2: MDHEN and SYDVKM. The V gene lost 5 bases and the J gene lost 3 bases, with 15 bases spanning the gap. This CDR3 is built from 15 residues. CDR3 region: CASSSIAADTDTQYF. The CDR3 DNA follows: TGTGCCAGCAGTAGTATAGCGGCAGATACAGATACGCAGTATTTT.

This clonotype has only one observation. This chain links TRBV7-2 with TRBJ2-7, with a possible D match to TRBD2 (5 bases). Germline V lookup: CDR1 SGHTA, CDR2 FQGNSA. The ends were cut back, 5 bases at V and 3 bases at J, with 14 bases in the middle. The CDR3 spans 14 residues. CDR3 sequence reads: CASSPRGAFYEQYF. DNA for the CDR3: TGTGCCAGCAGCCCCCGGGGAGCCTTCTACGAGCAGTACTTC. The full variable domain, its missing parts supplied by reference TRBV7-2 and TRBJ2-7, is GAGVSQSPSNKVTEKGKDVELRCDPISGHTALYWYRQSLGQGLEFLIYFQGNSAPDKSGLPSDRFSAERTGGSVSTLTIQRTQQEDSAVYLCASSPRGAFYEQYFGPGTRLTVT.

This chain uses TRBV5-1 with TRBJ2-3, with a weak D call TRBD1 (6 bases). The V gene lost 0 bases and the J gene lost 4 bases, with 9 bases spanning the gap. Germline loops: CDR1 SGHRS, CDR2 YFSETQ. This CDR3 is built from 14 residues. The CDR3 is CASSLAQGPDTQYF. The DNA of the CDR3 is TGCGCCAGCAGCTTGGCACAGGGTCCAGATACGCAGTATTTT.

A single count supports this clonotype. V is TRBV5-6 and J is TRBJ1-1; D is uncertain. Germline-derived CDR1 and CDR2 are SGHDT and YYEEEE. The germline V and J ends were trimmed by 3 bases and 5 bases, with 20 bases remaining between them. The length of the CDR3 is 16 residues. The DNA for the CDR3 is TGTGCCAGCAGCTGGAATGGCGGGTCCTATGGGACTGAAGCTTTCTTT. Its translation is CASSWNGGSYGTEAFF.

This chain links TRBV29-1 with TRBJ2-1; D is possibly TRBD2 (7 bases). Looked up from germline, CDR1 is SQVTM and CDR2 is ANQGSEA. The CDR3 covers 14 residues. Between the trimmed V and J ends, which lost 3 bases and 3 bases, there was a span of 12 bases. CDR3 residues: CSVEWGGRYNEQFF. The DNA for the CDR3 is TGCAGCGTTGAGTGGGGGGGCCGCTACAATGAGCAGTTCTTC.

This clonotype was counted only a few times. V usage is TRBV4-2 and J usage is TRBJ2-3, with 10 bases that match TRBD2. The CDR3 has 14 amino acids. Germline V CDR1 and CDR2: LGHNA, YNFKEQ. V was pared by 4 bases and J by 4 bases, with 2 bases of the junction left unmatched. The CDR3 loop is CASSLLAGADTQYF. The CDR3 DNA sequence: TGTGCCAGCAGCCTCCTAGCGGGGGCAGATACGCAGTATTTT.

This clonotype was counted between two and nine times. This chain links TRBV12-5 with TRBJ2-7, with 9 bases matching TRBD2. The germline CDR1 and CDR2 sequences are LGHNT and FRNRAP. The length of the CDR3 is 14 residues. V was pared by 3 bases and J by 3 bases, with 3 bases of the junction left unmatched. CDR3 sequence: CASGFLAGDYEQYF. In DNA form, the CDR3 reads TGTGCTAGTGGTTTTTTAGCGGGGGACTACGAGCAGTACTTC. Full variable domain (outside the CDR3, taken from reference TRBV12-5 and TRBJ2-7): DARVTQTPRHKVTEMGQEVTMRCQPILGHNTVFWYRQTMMQGLELLAYFRNRAPLDDSGMPKDRFSAEMPDATLATLKIQPSEPRDSAVYFCASGFLAGDYEQYFGPGTRLTVT.

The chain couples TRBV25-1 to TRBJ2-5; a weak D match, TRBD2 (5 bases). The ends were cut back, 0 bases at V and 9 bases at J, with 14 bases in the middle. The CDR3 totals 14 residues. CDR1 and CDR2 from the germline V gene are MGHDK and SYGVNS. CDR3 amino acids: CASSEYVSSGAQYF. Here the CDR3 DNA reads TGTGCCAGCAGTGAATATGTGTCCTCCGGGGCCCAGTACTTC.